This T cell receptor beta chain was sequenced in a study of blood T cell repertoires in COVID-19. At the level of the study: COVID-19 samples, acute and convalescent, were from the United States, Italy and Spain. T cells, B-cell-depleted T cells, or PBMCs supplied cDNA or gDNA.

Method: immunoSEQ multiplex PCR; TCRdb's copy keeps in-frame clones and lacks some. The sample includes more than 400,000 clones, roughly 87% of them seen just once. The germline V gene encodes CDR1 SGHRS and CDR2 YFSETQ. The CDR3 is made up of 15 amino acids. With 0 bases removed from V and 7 bases from J, the gap between germline ends came to 14 bases. Cohort 3 donors counted as recovered after two negative PCRs, clearance, or resolved symptoms. Sequencing was performed on PBMCs or T cells enriched from blood (not recorded which). This clonotype was obtained from a woman younger than 30 who had recovered from COVID-19. The gene calls are TRBV5-1 and TRBJ2-4; a weak D match, TRBD2 (5 bases). CDR3 in DNA: TGCGCCAGCAGCTTGGCGGGAACAGATGGGAACATTCAGTACTTC. This translates into CASSLAGTDGNIQYF.